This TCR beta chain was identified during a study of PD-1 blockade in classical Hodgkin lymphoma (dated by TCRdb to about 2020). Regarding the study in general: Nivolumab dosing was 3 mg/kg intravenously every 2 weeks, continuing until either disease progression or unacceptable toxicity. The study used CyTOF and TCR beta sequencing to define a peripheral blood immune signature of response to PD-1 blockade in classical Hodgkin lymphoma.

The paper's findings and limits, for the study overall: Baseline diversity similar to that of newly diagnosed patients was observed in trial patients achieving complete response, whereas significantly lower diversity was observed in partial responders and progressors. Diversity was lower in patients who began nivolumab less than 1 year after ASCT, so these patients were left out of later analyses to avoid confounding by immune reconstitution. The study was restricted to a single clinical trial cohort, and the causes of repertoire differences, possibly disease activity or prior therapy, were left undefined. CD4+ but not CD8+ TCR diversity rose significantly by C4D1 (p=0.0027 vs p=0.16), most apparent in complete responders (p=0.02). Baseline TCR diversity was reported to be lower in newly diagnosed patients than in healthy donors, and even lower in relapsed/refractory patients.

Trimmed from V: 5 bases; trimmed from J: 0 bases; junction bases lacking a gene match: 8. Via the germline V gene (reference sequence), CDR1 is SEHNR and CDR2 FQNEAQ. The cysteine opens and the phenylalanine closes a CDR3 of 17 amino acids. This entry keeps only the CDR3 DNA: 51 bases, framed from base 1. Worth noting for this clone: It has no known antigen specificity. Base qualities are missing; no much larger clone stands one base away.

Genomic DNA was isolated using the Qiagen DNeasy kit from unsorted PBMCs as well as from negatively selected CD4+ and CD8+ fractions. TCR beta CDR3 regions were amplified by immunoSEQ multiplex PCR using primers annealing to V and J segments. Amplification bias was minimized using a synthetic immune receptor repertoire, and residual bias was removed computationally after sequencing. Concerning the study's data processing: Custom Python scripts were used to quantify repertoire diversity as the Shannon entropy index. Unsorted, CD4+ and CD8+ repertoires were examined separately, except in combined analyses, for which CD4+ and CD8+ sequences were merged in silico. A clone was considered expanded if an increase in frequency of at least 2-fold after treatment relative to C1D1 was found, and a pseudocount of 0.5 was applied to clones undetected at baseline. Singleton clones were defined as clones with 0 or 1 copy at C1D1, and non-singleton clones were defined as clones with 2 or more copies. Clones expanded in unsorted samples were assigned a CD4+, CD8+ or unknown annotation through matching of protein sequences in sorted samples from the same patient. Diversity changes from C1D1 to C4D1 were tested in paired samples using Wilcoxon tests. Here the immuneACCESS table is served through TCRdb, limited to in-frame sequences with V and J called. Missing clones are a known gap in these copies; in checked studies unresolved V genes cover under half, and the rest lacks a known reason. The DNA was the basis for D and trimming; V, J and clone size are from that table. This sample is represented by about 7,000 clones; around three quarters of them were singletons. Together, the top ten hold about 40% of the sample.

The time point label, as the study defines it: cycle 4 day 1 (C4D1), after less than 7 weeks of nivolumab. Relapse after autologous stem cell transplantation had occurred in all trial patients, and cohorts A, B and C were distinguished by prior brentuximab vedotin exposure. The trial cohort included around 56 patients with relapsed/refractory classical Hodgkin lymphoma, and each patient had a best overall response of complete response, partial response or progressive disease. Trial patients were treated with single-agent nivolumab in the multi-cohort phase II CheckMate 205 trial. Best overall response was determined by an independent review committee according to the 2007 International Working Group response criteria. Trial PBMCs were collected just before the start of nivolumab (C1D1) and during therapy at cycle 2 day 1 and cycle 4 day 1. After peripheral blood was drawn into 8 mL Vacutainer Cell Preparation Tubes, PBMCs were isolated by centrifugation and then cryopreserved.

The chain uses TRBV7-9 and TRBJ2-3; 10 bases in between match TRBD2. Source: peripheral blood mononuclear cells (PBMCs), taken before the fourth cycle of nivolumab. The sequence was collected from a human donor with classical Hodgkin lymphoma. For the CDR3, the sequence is CASSPGTSATSTDTQYF. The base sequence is TGTGCCAGCAGCCCCGGGACTAGCGCGACTAGCACAGATACGCAGTATTTT.